This T cell receptor beta chain was recorded in a study of early T cells in non-severe SARS-CoV-2 infection. Study at large: The sequenced material was bulk RNA from unsorted whole blood, and its chains were unpaired.

Whole-study findings and limits: Anti-spike CD8 specificities were favored by VDJdb matching, whose results missed private and CD4 specificities.

Germline-derived CDR1 and CDR2 are SGHAT and FQNNGV. The CDR3 contains 15 residues. The ends lost 3 bases at V and 1 base at J; junction bases unmatched: 1. Each single cDNA molecule received a unique molecular identifier. TCRdb fed the 5' RACE reads into MiXCR, producing one record per CDR3 protein. The repertoire holds some 70,000 distinct CDR3 sequences, with around a tenth as singletons. This clonotype was seen a handful of times. Its antigen is as yet unknown. Source material: whole blood. The sequence came from an adult who was a healthcare worker with PCR-confirmed SARS-CoV-2 infection or an uninfected control (not recorded which). V is TRBV11-2 and J is TRBJ2-1; 9 nucleotides line up with TRBD2. The CDR3 DNA sequence: TGTGCCAGCAGCTTCAGCGGGGGGTCCTACAATGAGCAGTTCTTC. Amino acid sequence: CASSFSGGSYNEQFF.